This T cell receptor (beta chain) was sequenced in a study of post-analysis software for immune sequencing data. Study background: The courses of disease that were included comprised relapsing-remitting, secondary progressive and progressive-relapsing multiple sclerosis. Study outcomes and limitations: Pronounced co-clustering by F measure was evident among identically batched samples. Significantly lower normalized Chao1 diversity was found in patients with multiple sclerosis relative to controls.

The TCR beta cDNA libraries contained unique molecular identifiers. The authors obtained roughly 500,000 cDNA molecules from around 1 to 9.1 million T cells. MiXCR was run by TCRdb on the PCR reads, yielding one entry per CDR3 protein. The table includes more than 500,000 distinct CDR3 sequences, 34% detected once. Worth noting for this clonotype: Its matching antigen is unknown.

The origin of this receptor is a girl aged 2 to 17 with multiple sclerosis. The specimen was blood.

Here the CDR3 reads CASSLRLAGGDNEQFF. In DNA, the CDR3 is TGTGCCAGCAGCCTCAGACTAGCGGGGGGGGACAATGAGCAGTTCTTC. J is TRBJ2-1 and V is TRBV7-7, with 14 bases fitting TRBD2. The CDR3 is made up of 16 amino acids. Germline V CDR1 and CDR2: SSHAT, FNYEAQ (reference sequence). Trimming cost V 5 bases and J 5 bases; bases outside gene matches: 5. The full variable domain, with the rest looked up from reference TRBV7-7 and TRBJ2-1, is GAGVSQSPRYKVTKRGQDVTLRCDPISSHATLYWYQQALGQGPEFLTYFNYEAQPDKSGLPSDRFSAERPEGSISTLTIQRTEQRDSAMYRCASSLRLAGGDNEQFFGPGTRLTVL.